This is a list of T cell receptor beta chains from one sample in a study of T cell repertoires in ileal Crohn's disease. The data were produced by immunoSEQ multiplex PCR, yet TCRdb's version contains in-frame clones alone and is incomplete. The table records around 8,000 clones, under 80% of them present only once. The material sequenced was ileal tissue. Source of these receptors: an adult with Crohn's disease. Both conserved end residues are part of each CDR3. D genes are given only for firm matches. Clone size is stated in some rows and not others, as once, few, many or a class when expanded.

d_call v_call clone_size cdr3_aa
TRBD1 TRBV7-7 - CASSPGTGGGGEQFF
- TRBV19 few CASSISVANTEAFF
TRBD1 TRBV6-5 - CASSYLGTGPGTEAFF
TRBD2 TRBV9 - CASSPGGQEETQYF
- TRBV5-1 once CASAPVPSRDYEQYF
TRBD2 TRBV27 - CASRLMGGVSTGELFF
TRBD1 TRBV4-3 - CASSHPGTGDSPLHF
- TRBV6-1 - CASSESAGGNQPQHF
- TRBV30 - CACLTGVTGAFF
TRBD1 TRBV4-3 - CASSREKINDRGIPEAFF
- TRBV15 few CATSRRGNTEAFF
TRBD1 TRBV5-6 - CASSQRPGQGAYEQYF
- TRBV18 - CASSPGARSGNSPLHF
TRBD1 TRBV6-5 - CASRRGDRGNQPQHF
- TRBV9 - CASSVAGEGQEAFF
TRBD1 TRBV5-1 - CASSLGQEGGELFF
TRBD2 TRBV27 - CASSPDRGVRGETQYF